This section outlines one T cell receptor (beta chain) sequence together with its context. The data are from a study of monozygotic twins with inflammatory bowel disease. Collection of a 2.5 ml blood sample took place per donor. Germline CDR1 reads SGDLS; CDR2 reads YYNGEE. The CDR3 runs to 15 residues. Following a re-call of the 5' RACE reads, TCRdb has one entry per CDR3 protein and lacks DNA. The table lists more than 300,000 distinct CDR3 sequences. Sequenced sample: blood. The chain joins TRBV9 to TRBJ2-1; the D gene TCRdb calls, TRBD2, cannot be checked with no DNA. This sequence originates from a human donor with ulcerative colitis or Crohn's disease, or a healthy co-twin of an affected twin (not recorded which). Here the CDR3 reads CASSVVGGPLNEQFF. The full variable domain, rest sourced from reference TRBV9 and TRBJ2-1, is DSGVTQTPKHLITATGQRVTLRCSPRSGDLSVYWYQQSLDQGLQFLIQYYNGEERAKGNILERFSAQQFPDLHSELNLSSLELGDSALYFCASSVVGGPLNEQFFGPGTRLTVL.